A single sample is the source of the 29 T cell receptor beta chains below, sequenced in a study of blood T cell repertoires in COVID-19 (dated by TCRdb to the early 2020s). Libraries were constructed by the immunoSEQ multiplex PCR assay. The immuneACCESS repertoire file appears here via TCRdb, limited to in-frame rearrangements. These files lack a portion of the clones; in checked studies, under half of the deficit traces to unresolved V genes, and the cause of the others is not known. The sample profile shows some 330,000 clones; more than 70% of them were found once. The ten top clones hold about 2.1% of the sample. Sequencing used PBMCs or T cells enriched from blood (not recorded which). Receptors originate from a man in his forties or fifties in a cohort exposed to, infected with or recovered from COVID-19 (not recorded which).

This clone was detected once. The chain links TRBV9 to TRBJ1-5; the D gene is possibly TRBD1 (6 bases). The germline gives CDR1 SGDLS, CDR2 YYNGEE. V lost 3 bases, J lost 3 bases, and 10 bases lay in between. This CDR3 comprises 14 residues. CDR3 bases: TGTGCCAGCAGCGGGCAGGGGAACAATCAGCCCCAGCATTTT. Translated, it gives CASSGQGNNQPQHF.

The chain links TRBV5-1 to TRBJ2-5, with D tentatively TRBD1 (6 bases). This CDR3 spans 15 amino acids. Germline V gives CDR1 SGHRS, CDR2 YFSETQ. Trimming pared 5 bases from V and 5 bases from J, leaving 19 bases between. In nucleotides, the CDR3 is TGCGCCAGCAGTTCACGGACCGGCGGACAGGAGACCCAGTACTTC. Protein sequence: CASSSRTGGQETQYF.

CDR3 protein: CASSPRSRDAEAFF. The CDR3 coding sequence is TGTGCCAGCTCACCAAGGTCTCGGGATGCTGAAGCTTTCTTT. This rearrangement joins TRBV18 to TRBJ1-1; D gene uncertain. The germline CDR1 and CDR2 sequences are KGHSH and LQKENI. V was pared by 2 bases and J by 6 bases, with 13 bases between. The CDR3 contains 14 residues.

The V and J genes are TRBV3-1 (or the pseudogene TRBV3-2) and TRBJ1-2, with 8 positions matching TRBD1. This CDR3 has 13 residues. Germline V gene sequence: CDR1 LGHDT, CDR2 YNNKEL (reference sequence). J was trimmed by 7 bases and V by 4 bases; bases with no gene match: 5. The CDR3 loop is CASSRGQGSGYTF. The CDR3 DNA follows: TGTGCCAGCAGCCGCGGACAGGGCTCTGGCTACACCTTC.

V usage is TRBV4-1 and J usage is TRBJ1-2; TRBD1 matches 9 bases. The trim removed 4 bases at V and 7 bases at J, leaving 16 bases unmatched. The CDR3 runs 17 residues. In germline, CDR1 is MGHRA, CDR2 YSYEKL. The CDR3 loop is CASSPHGFTGGSTGYTF. The CDR3 DNA is TGCGCCAGCAGCCCACACGGATTTACAGGGGGCTCTACTGGCTACACCTTC.

The chain couples TRBV19 to TRBJ2-3; 12 bases are a match to TRBD2. The CDR3 has 20 residues. The germline gives CDR1 LNHDA, CDR2 SQIVND (reference sequence). The V gene end was trimmed by 6 bases and the J gene end by 1 base; junction bases not matched to a gene: 17. CDR3 nucleotide sequence: TGTGCCAGTAGCCGCCTTGGGCTAGCGGGAGGGCCCGGGGGCACAGATACGCAGTATTTT. Residues: CASSRLGLAGGPGGTDTQYF.

This chain links TRBV28 with TRBJ1-6, with 9 bases that match TRBD1. V lost 7 bases, J lost 7 bases, and 8 bases stayed unmatched. The V gene's germline CDR1 is MDHEN and CDR2 SYDVKM. The CDR3 totals 15 residues. CDR3 nucleotides: TGTGCCAGCACCCTGCGAGACAGGGGGAATTCACCCCTCCACTTT. Its protein is CASTLRDRGNSPLHF.

J is TRBJ2-1 and V is TRBV6-5, with a weak D call TRBD2 (6 bases). The germline V gene encodes CDR1 MNHEY and CDR2 SVGAGI. The CDR3 is 12 amino acids. V lost 6 bases, J lost 5 bases, and 8 bases lay in between. CDR3 nucleotide sequence: TGTGCCAGCAGGCGGGGCCACAATGAGCAGTTCTTC. This codes for CASRRGHNEQFF.

The chain joins TRBV9 to TRBJ2-5; D perhaps matches TRBD1 (5 bases). The germline gives CDR1 SGDLS, CDR2 YYNGEE. Trimming took 0 bases from V and 5 from J, leaving 17 bases between them. This CDR3 region has 16 residues. CDR3 bases: TGTGCCAGCAGCGTAGGCCGGCAGGGCTTGGGGGAGACCCAGTACTTC. This codes for CASSVGRQGLGETQYF.

In its sample, this clone was seen a few times. This chain uses TRBV5-1 with TRBJ1-1; D not resolved. Germline-derived CDR1 and CDR2 are SGHRS and YFSETQ. V dropped 0 bases and J dropped 4 bases, with 19 bases sitting between them. The CDR3 is made up of 17 amino acids. In nucleotides, the CDR3 is TGCGCCAGCAGCTTGGGACGCGGGTTAGGTACGAGCACTGAAGCTTTCTTT. Residues: CASSLGRGLGTSTEAFF.

The V gene is TRBV5-1, the J gene TRBJ2-5; a weak D match, TRBD1 (5 bases). Per germline, CDR1 SGHRS and CDR2 YFSETQ. The CDR3 consists of 14 residues. V shed 1 base and J shed 3 bases, with 10 bases lying between them. CDR3 coding DNA: TGCGCCAGCAGCTTGTGGCAGGGTAAAGAGACCCAGTACTTC. Translating gives CASSLWQGKETQYF.

The V and J genes are TRBV6-6 and TRBJ2-3, with a tentative D call TRBD1 (5 bases). V was cut by 4 bases and J by 1 base, with 15 bases left in between. The germline gives CDR1 MNHNY, CDR2 SVGAGI (reference sequence). This CDR3 is 16 amino acids long. CDR3 region: CASSSPREGRTDTQYF. In nucleotides, the CDR3 is TGTGCCAGCAGTTCCCCCAGGGAAGGTCGCACAGATACGCAGTATTTT.

V gene TRBV28 combines with J gene TRBJ2-7; D call uncertain. V was clipped by 6 bases and J by 7 bases, with 25 bases between them. The CDR3 covers 16 residues. Germline CDR1 is MDHEN and CDR2 is SYDVKM. This CDR3 reads CASRPSITRGSWEQYF. The CDR3, as DNA: TGTGCCAGCAGGCCCTCTATTACGAGAGGATCTTGGGAGCAGTACTTC.

The chain links TRBV19 to TRBJ2-2; D might be TRBD1 (6 bases). Germline CDR1 LNHDA, CDR2 SQIVND (reference sequence). There are 15 residues in the CDR3. V lost 3 bases and J 4 bases, leaving 12 bases between the germline ends. The CDR3: CASSMAGVGTGELFF. Here the CDR3 DNA reads TGTGCCAGTAGTATGGCAGGGGTCGGCACCGGGGAGCTGTTTTTT.

The V and J genes are TRBV6-1 and TRBJ1-5; D perhaps matches TRBD1 (6 bases). The V gene lost 2 bases and the J gene lost 4 bases, with 12 bases spanning the gap. This CDR3 is 15 amino acids long. CDR1 and CDR2 from the germline V gene are MNHNS and SASEGT. Written as DNA, the CDR3 is TGTGCCAGCAGTGAATACGTTCAGGGGAATCAGCCCCAGCATTTT. Its translation is CASSEYVQGNQPQHF.

The rearrangement links TRBV10-3 to TRBJ2-7, with TRBD1 matching 11 bases. Per the germline V gene, CDR1 is ENHRY and CDR2 is SYGVKD. After removal of 6 bases from V and 6 bases from J, the junction contained 4 bases not matched to a gene. The CDR3 is 13 amino acids. CDR3 in DNA: TGTGCCATCAGGGACAGGGGGCATCGCGAGCAGTACTTC. Its protein is CAIRDRGHREQYF.

This clone was counted a few times. The gene calls are TRBV6-2 or TRBV6-3 and TRBJ2-7, with 10 bases that match TRBD1. After removal of 4 bases from V and 5 bases from J, the junction contained 2 bases not matched to a gene. Germline values: CDR1 MNHEY, CDR2 SVGEGT. This CDR3 comprises 13 residues. The CDR3 is CASSWDRGHEQYF. The CDR3, as DNA: TGTGCCAGCAGTTGGGACAGGGGCCACGAGCAGTACTTC.

As regards this clone: At one boundary the junction diverges from the germline segment, which might be a read error. The J gene is TRBJ2-7, the V gene TRBV4-2, with D maybe TRBD1 (5 bases). The CDR3 is 12 residues long. The germline gives CDR1 LGHNA, CDR2 YNFKEQ. The CDR3 region has the DNA TGTGCCAGCAGCCAAGAGGACACGAGACTTAAATTC. Protein sequence: CASSQEDTRLKF.

This clone was counted a single time. This chain links TRBV27 with TRBJ1-5; D possibly corresponds to TRBD1 (5 bases). The length of the CDR3 is 13 residues. V was pared by 6 bases and J by 7 bases, with 13 bases between. Germline CDR1 MNHEY, CDR2 SMNVEV (reference sequence). The CDR3 coding sequence is TGTGCCAGCAGACCAGCCAGGGTGCAGCCCCAGCATTTT. This codes for CASRPARVQPQHF.

The chain carries TRBV7-9 and TRBJ2-2; 8 bases align to TRBD1. The CDR3 has 16 amino acids. The V and J ends lost 7 bases and 2 bases, in that order; junction bases with no gene match: 9. CDR1 and CDR2 from the germline V gene are SEHNR and FQNEAQ (reference sequence). The CDR3 loop is CASNYGTGYNTGELFF. As DNA, the CDR3 is TGTGCCAGCAACTACGGGACAGGCTATAACACCGGGGAGCTGTTTTTT. Looking up the rest from reference TRBV7-9 and TRBJ2-2 gives the full variable domain: DTGVSQNPRHKITKRGQNVTFRCDPISEHNRLYWYRQTLGQGPEFLTYFQNEAQLEKSRLLSDRFSAERPKGSFSTLEIQRTEQGDSAMYLCASNYGTGYNTGELFFGEGSRLTVL.

V is TRBV3-1 (or the pseudogene TRBV3-2) and J is TRBJ1-1; tentatively, D is TRBD1 (6 bases). Germline V gene lookup returns CDR1 LGHDT and CDR2 YNNKEL (reference sequence). Trimming pared 4 bases from V and 7 bases from J, leaving 10 bases between. CDR3 length: 12 amino acids. CDR3 nucleotides: TGTGCCAGCAGCCTCGGACAGCTTGAAGCTTTCTTT. Its protein product is CASSLGQLEAFF.

This clone was observed once. The rearrangement uses TRBV19 and TRBJ1-1; D remains unclear. The CDR3 loop spans 13 amino acids. Trimming took 5 bases from V and 7 from J, leaving 14 bases between them. The germline V gene has CDR1 LNHDA and CDR2 SQIVND (reference sequence). The CDR3 loop is CASSADSAIEAFF. Here the CDR3 DNA reads TGTGCCAGTAGTGCTGACTCGGCCATTGAAGCTTTCTTT. The complete variable domain, with remaining parts taken from reference TRBV19 and TRBJ1-1, reads DGGITQSPKYLFRKEGQNVTLSCEQNLNHDAMYWYRQDPGQGLRLIYYSQIVNDFQKGDIAEGYSVSREKKESFPLTVTSAQKNPTAFYLCASSADSAIEAFFGQGTRLTVV.

This sequence joins TRBV5-4 and TRBJ1-4, with unresolved D. Trimming cost V 0 bases and J 8 bases, with 14 bases left between them. Germline-derived CDR1 and CDR2 are SGHNT and YYREEE (reference sequence). This CDR3 spans 15 amino acids. CDR3: CASSLDPGVQEKLFF. The CDR3 DNA reads as TGTGCCAGCAGCTTGGATCCCGGGGTGCAAGAAAAACTGTTTTTT. The full variable domain, in which reference TRBV5-4 and TRBJ1-4 provide the parts outside the CDR3, is ETGVTQSPTHLIKTRGQQVTLRCSSQSGHNTVSWYQQALGQGPQFIFQYYREEENGRGNFPPRFSGLQFPNYSSELNVNALELDDSALYLCASSLDPGVQEKLFFGSGTQLSVL.

In DNA, the CDR3 is TGTGCCAGCTCGGGAAGTACGGGGGACACTGAAGCTTTCTTT. The encoded protein is CASSGSTGDTEAFF. The chain combines TRBV18 with TRBJ1-1; D might be TRBD1 (5 bases). The CDR3 has 14 amino acids. The V end was cut by 6 bases, the J end by 3 bases, with 14 bases between. Germline V gene data show CDR1 as KGHSH and CDR2 as LQKENI.

The rearrangement links TRBV9 to TRBJ2-1; a weak D match, TRBD2 (6 bases). The length of the CDR3 is 15 residues. The germline CDR1 and CDR2 sequences are SGDLS and YYNGEE. V was pared by 1 base and J by 2 bases, with 10 bases between. The CDR3 DNA sequence: TGTGCCAGCAGCGTATCCGGGGGAACCTACAATGAGCAGTTCTTC. This translates into CASSVSGGTYNEQFF.

The chain couples TRBV27 to TRBJ2-2, with D tentatively TRBD1 (6 bases). V was cut by 5 bases and J by 0 bases, with 16 bases left in between. The germline V gene has CDR1 MNHEY and CDR2 SMNVEV (reference sequence). This CDR3 region has 17 residues. CDR3 DNA: TGTGCCAGCAGTATCCTGACAGGTTCAACGAACACCGGGGAGCTGTTTTTT. Residues: CASSILTGSTNTGELFF.

J is TRBJ2-1 and V is TRBV6-6, with 9 bases that match TRBD2. Germline CDR1 and CDR2: MNHNY and SVGAGI (reference sequence). The CDR3 is made up of 15 amino acids. Trimming at V came to 6 bases and at J to 1 base, leaving 4 bases not matched to a gene. In DNA form, the CDR3 reads TGTGCCAGCAGCCGTACTAGCGGGTCCTACAATGAGCAGTTCTTC. As protein: CASSRTSGSYNEQFF.

In DNA form, the CDR3 reads TGTGCCAGCAGCTTGTGGGTGGGGAGAAGCACTGAAGCTTTCTTT. Translation gives CASSLWVGRSTEAFF. J is TRBJ1-1 and V is TRBV5-5; no firm D call. The germline V gene encodes CDR1 SGHKS and CDR2 YYEKEE (reference sequence). This CDR3 comprises 15 residues. Trimming cost V 1 base and J 4 bases, with 14 bases left between them.

V is TRBV28 and J is TRBJ2-4; the D is unclear. Germline V gene sequence: CDR1 MDHEN, CDR2 SYDVKM. This CDR3 region has 12 residues. V was shortened by 5 bases and J by 4 bases, with 6 bases between the two germline ends. As DNA, the CDR3 is TGTGCCAGCAGTCTAACGAAAAACATTCAGTACTTC. Translating gives CASSLTKNIQYF.